This T cell receptor (beta chain) was identified during a study of PD-1 blockade in classical Hodgkin lymphoma. About the study: A 3 mg/kg intravenous dose of nivolumab was received by patients every 2 weeks.

Patients all relapsed after autologous stem cell transplantation, and there was variation in brentuximab vedotin exposure. Complete response, partial response or progressive disease constituted the best responses recorded. Notes on this clone: As yet, its antigen is unknown.

Only in-frame clones appear in the TCRdb table, and some are missing; sequencing was by immunoSEQ multiplex PCR. The repertoire consists of roughly 60,000 clones, with 88% occurring once and the leading ten covering around 5.4%. This CDR3 contains 16 residues. Germline V gene data show CDR1 as SGHRS and CDR2 as YFSETQ. J lost 5 bases, V lost 5 bases, and 10 bases had no gene match. Study conclusions and caveats: Reports described newly diagnosed patients as having lower baseline TCR diversity than healthy donors. There remain no defined causes for the repertoire differences, which possibly reflect disease activity or prior therapy.

The TCR was taken from a human donor with classical Hodgkin lymphoma. The V call is TRBV5-1, the J call TRBJ2-3, with 11 bases identical to TRBD1. The input for sequencing was peripheral blood mononuclear cells (PBMCs), taken before the second cycle of nivolumab. The DNA for the CDR3 is TGCGCCAGCAGTCCGGCCCCGGGGACAGGGGGAGATACGCAGTATTTT. Its translation is CASSPAPGTGGDTQYF.